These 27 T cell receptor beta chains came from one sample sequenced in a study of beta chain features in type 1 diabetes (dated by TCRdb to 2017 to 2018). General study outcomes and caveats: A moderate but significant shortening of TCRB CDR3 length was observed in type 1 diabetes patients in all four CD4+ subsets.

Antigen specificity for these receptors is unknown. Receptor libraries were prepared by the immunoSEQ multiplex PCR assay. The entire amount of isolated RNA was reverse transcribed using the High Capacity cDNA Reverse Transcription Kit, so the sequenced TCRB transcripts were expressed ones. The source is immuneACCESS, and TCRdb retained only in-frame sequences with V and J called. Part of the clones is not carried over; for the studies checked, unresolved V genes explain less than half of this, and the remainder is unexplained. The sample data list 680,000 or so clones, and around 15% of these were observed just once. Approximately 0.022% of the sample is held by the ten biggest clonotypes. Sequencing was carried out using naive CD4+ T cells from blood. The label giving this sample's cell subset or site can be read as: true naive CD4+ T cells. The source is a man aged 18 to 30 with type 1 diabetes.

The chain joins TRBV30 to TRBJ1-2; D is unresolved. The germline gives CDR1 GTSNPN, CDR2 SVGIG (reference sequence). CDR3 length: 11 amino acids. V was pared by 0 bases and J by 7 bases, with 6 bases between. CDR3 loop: CAWSVLPGYTF. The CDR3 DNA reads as TGTGCCTGGAGTGTACTTCCTGGCTACACCTTC.

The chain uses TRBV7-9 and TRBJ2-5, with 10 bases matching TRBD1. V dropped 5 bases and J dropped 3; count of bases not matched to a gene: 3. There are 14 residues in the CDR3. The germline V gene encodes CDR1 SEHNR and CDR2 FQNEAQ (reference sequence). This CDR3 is CASSLGQGEETQYF. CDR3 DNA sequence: TGTGCCAGCAGCCTTGGACAGGGGGAAGAGACCCAGTACTTC.

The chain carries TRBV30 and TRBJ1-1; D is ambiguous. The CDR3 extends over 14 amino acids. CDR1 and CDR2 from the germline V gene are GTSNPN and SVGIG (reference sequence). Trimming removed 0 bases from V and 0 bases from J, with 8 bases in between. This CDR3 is CAWSVWPLNTEAFF. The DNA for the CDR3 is TGTGCCTGGAGTGTTTGGCCGTTGAACACTGAAGCTTTCTTT.

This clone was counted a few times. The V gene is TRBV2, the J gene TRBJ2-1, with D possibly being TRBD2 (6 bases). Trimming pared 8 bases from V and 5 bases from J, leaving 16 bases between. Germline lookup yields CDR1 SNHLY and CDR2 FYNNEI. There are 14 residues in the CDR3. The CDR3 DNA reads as TGTGCCAGCGCCGGGACTTCCATTGACAATGAGCAGTTCTTC. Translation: CASAGTSIDNEQFF.

The CDR3 DNA follows: TGTGCCAGCTCACCAAGCAAGGAGGGGAACACTGAAGCTTTCTTT. Protein sequence: CASSPSKEGNTEAFF. The rearrangement links TRBV18 to TRBJ1-1, with no clear D. The CDR3 sequence is 15 residues long. Trimming removed 2 bases at V and 1 base at J, with 11 bases between. From germline, CDR1 is KGHSH and CDR2 LQKENI.

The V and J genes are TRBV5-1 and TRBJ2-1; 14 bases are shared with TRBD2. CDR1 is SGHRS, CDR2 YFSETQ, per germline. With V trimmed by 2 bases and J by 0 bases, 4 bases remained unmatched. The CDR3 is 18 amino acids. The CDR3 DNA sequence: TGCGCCAGCAGCTTCGGGACTAGCGGGGGTTACTCCTACAATGAGCAGTTCTTC. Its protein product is CASSFGTSGGYSYNEQFF.

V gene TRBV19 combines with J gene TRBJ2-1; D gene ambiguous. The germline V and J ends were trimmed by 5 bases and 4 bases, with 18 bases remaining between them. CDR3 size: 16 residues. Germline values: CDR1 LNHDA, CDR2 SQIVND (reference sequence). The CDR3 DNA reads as TGTGCCAGTAGTGCACAGAGTATCCTGAGATACAATGAGCAGTTCTTC. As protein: CASSAQSILRYNEQFF.

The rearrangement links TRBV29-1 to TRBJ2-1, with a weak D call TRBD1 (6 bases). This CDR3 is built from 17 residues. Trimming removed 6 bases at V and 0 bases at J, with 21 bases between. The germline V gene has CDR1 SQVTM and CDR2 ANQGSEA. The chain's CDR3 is CSVPQTGQPSSYNEQFF. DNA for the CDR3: TGCAGCGTGCCCCAGACAGGCCAACCGAGCTCCTACAATGAGCAGTTCTTC.

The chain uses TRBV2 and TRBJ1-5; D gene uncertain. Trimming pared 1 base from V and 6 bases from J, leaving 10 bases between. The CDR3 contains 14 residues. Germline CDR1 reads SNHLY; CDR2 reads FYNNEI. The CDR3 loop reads CASSEVGLGQPQHF. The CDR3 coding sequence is TGTGCCAGCAGTGAAGTAGGGCTTGGTCAGCCCCAGCATTTT.

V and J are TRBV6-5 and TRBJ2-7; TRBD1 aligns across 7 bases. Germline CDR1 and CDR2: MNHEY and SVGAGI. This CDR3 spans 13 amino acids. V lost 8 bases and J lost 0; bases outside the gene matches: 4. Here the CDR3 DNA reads TGTGCCAGCCCCGGGACAGTCTCCTACGAGCAGTACTTC. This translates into CASPGTVSYEQYF.

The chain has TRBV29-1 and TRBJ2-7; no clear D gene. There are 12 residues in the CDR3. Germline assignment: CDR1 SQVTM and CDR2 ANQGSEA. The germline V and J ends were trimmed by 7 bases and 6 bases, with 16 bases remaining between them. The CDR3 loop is CSAGPGWVEQYF. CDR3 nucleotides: TGCAGCGCCGGGCCTGGTTGGGTCGAGCAGTACTTC.

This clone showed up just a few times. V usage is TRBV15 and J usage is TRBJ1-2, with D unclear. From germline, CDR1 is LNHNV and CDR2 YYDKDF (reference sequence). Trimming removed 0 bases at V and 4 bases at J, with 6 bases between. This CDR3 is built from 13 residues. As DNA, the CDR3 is TGTGCCACCAGCAGAGAGAAGCCCTATGGCTACACCTTC. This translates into CATSREKPYGYTF.

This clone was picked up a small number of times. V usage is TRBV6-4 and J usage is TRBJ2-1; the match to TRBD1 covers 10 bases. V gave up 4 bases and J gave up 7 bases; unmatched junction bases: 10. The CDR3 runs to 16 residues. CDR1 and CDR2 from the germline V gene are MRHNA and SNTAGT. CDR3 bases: TGTGCCAGCAGTGGTTTCCCGGGACAGGGGTTGAATGAGCAGTTCTTC. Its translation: CASSGFPGQGLNEQFF.

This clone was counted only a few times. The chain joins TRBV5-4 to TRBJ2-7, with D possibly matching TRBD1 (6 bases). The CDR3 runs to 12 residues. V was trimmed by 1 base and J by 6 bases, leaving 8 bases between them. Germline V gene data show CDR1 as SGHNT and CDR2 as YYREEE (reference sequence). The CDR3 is CASSLTGIEQYF. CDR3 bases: TGTGCCAGCAGCTTGACAGGGATCGAGCAGTACTTC.

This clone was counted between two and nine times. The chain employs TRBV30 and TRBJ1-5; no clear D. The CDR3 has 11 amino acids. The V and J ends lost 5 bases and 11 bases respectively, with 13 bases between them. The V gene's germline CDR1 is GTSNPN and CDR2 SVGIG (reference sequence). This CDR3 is CAWGLGTAQHF. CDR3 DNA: TGTGCCTGGGGGTTGGGTACGGCCCAGCATTTT. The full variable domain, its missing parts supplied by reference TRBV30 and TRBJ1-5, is SQTIHQWPATLVQPVGSPLSLECTVEGTSNPNLYWYRQAAGRGLQLLFYSVGIGQISSEVPQNLSASRPQDRQFILSSKKLLLSDSGFYLCAWGLGTAQHFGDGTRLSIL.

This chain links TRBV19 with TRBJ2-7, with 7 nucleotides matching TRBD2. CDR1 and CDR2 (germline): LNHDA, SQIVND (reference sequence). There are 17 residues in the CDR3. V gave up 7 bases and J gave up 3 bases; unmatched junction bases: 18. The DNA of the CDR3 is TGTGCCAGTACCCCCTCGCTCCCACCGGGGGGTAGCTACGAGCAGTACTTC. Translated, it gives CASTPSLPPGGSYEQYF.

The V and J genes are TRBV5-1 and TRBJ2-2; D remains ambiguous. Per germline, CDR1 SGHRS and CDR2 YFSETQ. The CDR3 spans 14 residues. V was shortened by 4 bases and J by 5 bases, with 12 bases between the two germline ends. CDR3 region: CASSPASTTGELFF. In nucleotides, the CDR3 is TGCGCCAGCAGCCCGGCCTCAACTACCGGGGAGCTGTTTTTT.

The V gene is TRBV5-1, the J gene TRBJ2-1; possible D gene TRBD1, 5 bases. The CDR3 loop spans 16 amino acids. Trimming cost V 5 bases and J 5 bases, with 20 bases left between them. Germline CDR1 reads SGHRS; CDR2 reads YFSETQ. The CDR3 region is CASSTDRNMGHNEQFF. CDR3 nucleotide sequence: TGCGCCAGCAGTACCGACAGAAATATGGGCCACAATGAGCAGTTCTTC.

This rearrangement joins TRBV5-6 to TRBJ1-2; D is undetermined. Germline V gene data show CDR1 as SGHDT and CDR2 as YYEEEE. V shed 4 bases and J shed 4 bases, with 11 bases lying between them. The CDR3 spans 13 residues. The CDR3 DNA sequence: TGTGCCAGCAGCGTCGGACGGGGCTATGGCTACACCTTC. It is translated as CASSVGRGYGYTF.

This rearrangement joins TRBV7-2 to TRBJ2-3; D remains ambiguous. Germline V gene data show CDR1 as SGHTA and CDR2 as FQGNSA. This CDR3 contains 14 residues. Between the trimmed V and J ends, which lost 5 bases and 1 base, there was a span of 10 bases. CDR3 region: CASSPIVRTDTQYF. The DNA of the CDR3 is TGTGCCAGCAGCCCCATAGTGCGCACAGATACGCAGTATTTT.

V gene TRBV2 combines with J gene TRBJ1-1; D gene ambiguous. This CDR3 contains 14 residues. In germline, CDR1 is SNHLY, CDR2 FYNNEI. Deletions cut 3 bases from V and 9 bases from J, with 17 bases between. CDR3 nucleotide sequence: TGTGCCAGCAGTGATCCAAGATCCGGGATCAAAGCTTTCTTT. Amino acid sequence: CASSDPRSGIKAFF.

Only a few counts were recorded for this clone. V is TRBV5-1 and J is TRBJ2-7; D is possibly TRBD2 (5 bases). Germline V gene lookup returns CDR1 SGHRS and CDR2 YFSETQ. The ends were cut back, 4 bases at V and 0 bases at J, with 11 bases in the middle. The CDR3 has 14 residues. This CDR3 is CASSREGSSYEQYF. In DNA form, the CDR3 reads TGCGCCAGCAGCCGCGAGGGTAGCTCCTACGAGCAGTACTTC.

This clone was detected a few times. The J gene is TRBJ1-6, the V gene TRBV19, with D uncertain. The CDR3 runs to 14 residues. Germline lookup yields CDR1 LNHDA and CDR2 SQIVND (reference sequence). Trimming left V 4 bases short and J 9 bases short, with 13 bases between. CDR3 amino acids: CASSTTATGSPLHF. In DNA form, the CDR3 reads TGTGCCAGTAGTACGACGGCGACGGGTTCACCCCTCCACTTT.

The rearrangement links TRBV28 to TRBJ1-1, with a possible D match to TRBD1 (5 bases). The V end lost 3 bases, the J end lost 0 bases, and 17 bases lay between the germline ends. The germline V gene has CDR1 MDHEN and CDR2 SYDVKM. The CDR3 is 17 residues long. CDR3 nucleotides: TGTGCCAGCAGTTTCCCGACAAAGCAGGGCTTGAACACTGAAGCTTTCTTT. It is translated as CASSFPTKQGLNTEAFF.

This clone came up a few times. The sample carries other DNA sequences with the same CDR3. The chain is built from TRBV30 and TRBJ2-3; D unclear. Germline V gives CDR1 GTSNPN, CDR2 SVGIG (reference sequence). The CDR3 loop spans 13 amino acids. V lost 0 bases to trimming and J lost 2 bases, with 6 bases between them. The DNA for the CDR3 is TGTGCCTGGAGTGTCGGGCTCACAGATACGCAGTATTTT. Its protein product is CAWSVGLTDTQYF.

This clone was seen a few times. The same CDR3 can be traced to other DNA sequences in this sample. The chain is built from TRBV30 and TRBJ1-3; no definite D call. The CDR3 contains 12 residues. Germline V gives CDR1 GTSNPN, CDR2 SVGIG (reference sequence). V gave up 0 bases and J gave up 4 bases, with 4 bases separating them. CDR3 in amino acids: CAWSVDGNTIYF. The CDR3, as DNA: TGTGCCTGGAGTGTCGACGGAAACACCATATATTTT.

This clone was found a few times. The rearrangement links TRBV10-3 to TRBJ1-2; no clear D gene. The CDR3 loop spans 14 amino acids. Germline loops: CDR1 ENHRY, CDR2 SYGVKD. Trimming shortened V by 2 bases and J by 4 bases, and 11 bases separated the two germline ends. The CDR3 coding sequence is TGTGCCATCAGTGAGCGGGGAGGCGGCTATGGCTACACCTTC. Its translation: CAISERGGGYGYTF.